One sample yielded the 19 T cell receptor beta chains listed below, sequenced in a study of T cell clonality in common variable immunodeficiency. Using immunoSEQ multiplex PCR, the repertoire was profiled, and TCRdb retains in-frame clones only, with some absent. The sample yields roughly 70,000 clones, without any singletons. What was sequenced was peripheral blood mononuclear cells. These receptors all come from a person aged 18 to 70 in good health.

This clone was observed at least ten times. The read comes to an end 3 residues before the CDR3 does, leaving the germline J gene to fill in the end. The rearrangement joins TRBV5-4 to TRBJ2-5; 10 nucleotides match TRBD2. V was pared by 3 bases and J by 1 base, with 6 bases of the junction left unmatched. This CDR3 is 16 amino acids long. Per the germline V gene, CDR1 is SGHNT and CDR2 is YYREEE (reference sequence). CDR3 DNA (partial): TGTGCCAGCAGCTCCCTAGCGGGAGTGAGCCAAGAGACC. Its protein is CASSSLAGVSQET. The whole CDR3 region reads CASSSLAGVSQETQYF.

This clone was counted only a few times. The sequence runs out 3 residues before the end of the CDR3; the remainder is reconstructed from the germline J gene. J is TRBJ2-7 and V is TRBV5-1; 11 nucleotides agree with TRBD2. CDR3 length equals 16 residues. Per germline, CDR1 SGHRS and CDR2 YFSETQ. Trimming cost V 3 bases and J 5 bases; bases outside gene matches: 10. The CDR3 DNA, read in part, is TGCGCCAGCAGCTGGACCCTAGCGGGGGGCACCGACGAG. This translates into CASSWTLAGGTDE. The whole CDR3 protein is CASSWTLAGGTDEQYF.

In its sample, this clone was seen many times. The read finishes 3 residues shy of the CDR3 end, and the germline J gene is used to complete it. The chain is built from TRBV18 and TRBJ2-2; 11 bases map to TRBD2. Germline trimming cut 5 bases from V and 4 bases from J; bases unmatched to any gene: 3. The CDR3 covers 15 residues. Germline V lookup: CDR1 KGHSH, CDR2 LQKENI. CDR3 sequence: CASSVGTSGTGELFF. The DNA read from the CDR3 is TGTGCCAGCTCAGTCGGGACTAGCGGCACCGGGGAG.

This clone has a count of ten or more. The read gets to within 3 residues of the CDR3 end, and the germline J gene fills in the rest. V and J are TRBV7-2 and TRBJ2-1; D is unresolved. The V gene lost 5 bases and the J gene lost 9 bases, with 8 bases spanning the gap. Germline assignment: CDR1 SGHTA and CDR2 FQGNSA. This CDR3 region has 11 residues. The CDR3 here is CASSVLAEQFF. The CDR3 bases that were read are TGTGCCAGCAGCGTGTTGGCTGAG.

This clone was observed many times. The CDR3 end lies 3 residues beyond the end of the read and is filled in from the germline J gene. The chain has TRBV28 and TRBJ2-2, with 12 bases identical to TRBD2. Trimming cost V 6 bases and J 5 bases; bases outside gene matches: 7. The germline CDR1 and CDR2 sequences are MDHEN and SYDVKM. This CDR3 comprises 16 residues. The CDR3 DNA, read in part, is TGTGCCAGCAGCCTCCGAGGACTAGCGGGAACCGGGGAG. This sequence encodes CASSLRGLAGTGE. The full CDR3 sequence reads CASSLRGLAGTGELFF.

This clone has ten or more counts. The CDR3 is cut off 3 residues early in the read; its end comes from the germline J gene. The chain links TRBV13 to TRBJ1-3; weak D call: TRBD1 (6 bases). V was trimmed by 5 bases and J by 4 bases, leaving 15 bases between them. The CDR3 is 15 residues long. In germline, CDR1 is PRHDT, CDR2 FYEKMQ (reference sequence). CDR3 in amino acids: CASSPTGQFGNTIYF. The sequenced part of the CDR3 DNA is TGTGCCAGCAGCCCGACCGGACAGTTCGGAAACACC.

There are many counts of this clone. The missing CDR3 end, 3 residues past where the read stops, is filled in from the germline J gene. The rearrangement links TRBV20-1 to TRBJ2-3; 9 bases are a match to TRBD2. Germline values: CDR1 DFQATT, CDR2 SNEGSKA (reference sequence). This CDR3 comprises 15 residues. The V gene end was trimmed by 3 bases and the J gene end by 2 bases; junction bases not matched to a gene: 6. CDR3 sequence reads: CSASLASGDTDTQYF. The sequenced part of the CDR3 DNA is TGCAGTGCTAGTTTGGCTAGCGGGGACACAGATACG.

Ten or more counts support this clone. Read coverage stops 3 residues before the CDR3 terminus; the germline J gene supplies the remainder. This chain connects TRBV19 to TRBJ2-7; D unclear. V was clipped by 3 bases and J by 1 base, with 7 bases between them. This CDR3 spans 13 amino acids. Germline V gene data show CDR1 as LNHDA and CDR2 as SQIVND (reference sequence). This CDR3 is CASSMGSSYEQYF. The CDR3 bases that were read are TGTGCCAGTAGTATGGGCAGTTCCTACGAG. The variable domain in full, with the rest retrieved from reference TRBV19 and TRBJ2-7, is DGGITQSPKYLFRKEGQNVTLSCEQNLNHDAMYWYRQDPGQGLRLIYYSQIVNDFQKGDIAEGYSVSREKKESFPLTVTSAQKNPTAFYLCASSMGSSYEQYFGPGTRLTVT.

This clone was counted ten times or more. The read comes to an end 3 residues before the CDR3 does, leaving the germline J gene to fill in the end. This rearrangement joins TRBV30 to TRBJ2-3, with a tentative D call TRBD2 (7 bases). This CDR3 is built from 13 residues. Germline V gene lookup returns CDR1 GTSNPN and CDR2 SVGIG (reference sequence). The V and J ends lost 8 bases and 4 bases respectively, with 16 bases between them. Partial CDR3 DNA: TGTGCCGCCAGGACGGGGGGCCCAGATACG. Encoded protein: CAARTGGPDT. The entire CDR3 protein is CAARTGGPDTQYF.

This clone was detected many times. Sequencing ends 3 residues short of the CDR3 end; the germline J gene provides the rest. The chain employs TRBV19 and TRBJ1-4; TRBD1 matches 7 bases. Germline V gene lookup returns CDR1 LNHDA and CDR2 SQIVND (reference sequence). CDR3 length equals 14 residues. Trimming took 5 bases from V and 7 from J; bases not matched to a gene: 7. The DNA read from the CDR3 is TGTGCCAGTAGTCCCCGACAGGGCCGTGAAAAA. Translation: CASSPRQGREK. The whole CDR3 protein is CASSPRQGREKLFF. The full variable domain, completed using reference TRBV19 and TRBJ1-4, is DGGITQSPKYLFRKEGQNVTLSCEQNLNHDAMYWYRQDPGQGLRLIYYSQIVNDFQKGDIAEGYSVSREKKESFPLTVTSAQKNPTAFYLCASSPRQGREKLFFGSGTQLSVL.

The sequenced part of the CDR3 DNA is TGTGCCAGCACCCCAGGGGCGGATAATGAG. As protein: CASTPGADNE. The entire CDR3 is CASTPGADNEQFF. The V gene is TRBV2, the J gene TRBJ2-1; maybe TRBD1 (6 bases). The read terminates 3 residues ahead of where the CDR3 ends, so the germline J gene completes it. V was pared by 7 bases and J by 7 bases, with 14 bases between. In germline, CDR1 is SNHLY, CDR2 FYNNEI. The CDR3 consists of 13 residues.

Many counts were recorded for this clone. The read stops 3 residues short of the end of the CDR3; the missing end is completed from the germline J gene. J is TRBJ2-2 and V is TRBV5-1, with D unresolved. Looked up from germline, CDR1 is SGHRS and CDR2 is YFSETQ. Trimming left V 3 bases short and J 5 bases short, with 14 bases between. This CDR3 has 15 amino acids. This CDR3 is CASSSSGGWTGELFF. Incomplete CDR3 DNA: TGCGCCAGCAGCTCGTCGGGTGGGTGGACCGGGGAG.

This clone was counted ten times or more. Sequencing ends 3 residues short of the CDR3 end; the germline J gene provides the rest. The chain joins TRBV28 to TRBJ2-7; D is ambiguous. This CDR3 region has 14 residues. CDR1 and CDR2 from the germline V gene are MDHEN and SYDVKM. V was trimmed by 7 bases and J by 3 bases, leaving 16 bases between them. The sequenced part of the CDR3 DNA is TGTGCCAGCAACCCCCCCAGGCGAAACTACGAG. Protein sequence: CASNPPRRNYE. The entire CDR3 protein is CASNPPRRNYEQYF.

This clone was found a few times. This clone may be a read error of a much larger clone one base away. With the read ending 3 residues before the CDR3 end, the germline J gene is used to fill in that end. The gene calls are TRBV18 and TRBJ2-3; 8 positions match TRBD1. The CDR3 extends over 14 amino acids. V was pared by 4 bases and J by 5 bases, with 5 bases of the junction left unmatched. Germline CDR1 KGHSH, CDR2 LQKENI. The CDR3 DNA, read in part, is TGTGCCAGCTCACAGGACAGGGCGGTAGATACG. Protein sequence: CASSQDRAVDT. The full CDR3 is CASSQDRAVDTQYF.

This clone was seen ten or more times. Coverage ceases 3 residues before the CDR3 finishes, and the germline J gene fills in the end. The chain links TRBV20-1 to TRBJ2-3, with 7 nucleotides matching TRBD1. V lost 3 bases to trimming and J lost 0 bases; unmatched junction nucleotides: 6. The CDR3 loop spans 15 amino acids. CDR1 and CDR2 (germline): DFQATT, SNEGSKA (reference sequence). Incomplete CDR3 DNA: TGCAGTGCTAGTGCTACAGGGGCTAGCACAGATACG. Amino acid sequence: CSASATGASTDT. The CDR3 in its entirety is CSASATGASTDTQYF.

In this sample, this clone turned up many times. The read is 3 residues too short to cover the CDR3 end, so that end is filled in from the germline J gene. V usage is TRBV30 and J usage is TRBJ2-2, with 11 bases aligning to TRBD2. Losses at the gene ends were 0 bases for V and 5 bases for J; bases not matched to a gene: 11. Germline CDR1 is GTSNPN and CDR2 is SVGIG (reference sequence). This CDR3 contains 18 residues. The CDR3 bases that were read are TGTGCCTGGAGTGTACCCCCCACTAGCGGGAGATGGACCGGGGAG. Its translation is CAWSVPPTSGRWTGE. The CDR3 reads in full as CAWSVPPTSGRWTGELFF.

In this sample, this clone turned up many times. The read is 3 residues too short to cover the CDR3 end, so that end is filled in from the germline J gene. This rearrangement joins TRBV6-2 or TRBV6-3 to TRBJ2-1, with 10 bases identical to TRBD2. Germline assignment: CDR1 MNHEY and CDR2 SVGEGT. V shed 5 bases and J 7 bases; nucleotides not matched to a gene: 8. The CDR3 is made up of 15 amino acids. The CDR3 spells CASSNLVGLANEQFF. The CDR3 bases that were read are TGTGCCAGCAGTAACCTGGTGGGACTAGCGAATGAG.

Many counts were recorded for this clone. The CDR3 goes on 3 residues after the read ends, and that part is filled in from the germline J gene. Distinct nucleotide sequences in the sample also encode this CDR3. The V gene is TRBV5-1, the J gene TRBJ1-3, with D perhaps matching TRBD1 (5 bases). Trimming removed 0 bases from V and 3 bases from J, with 7 bases in between. Looked up from germline, CDR1 is SGHRS and CDR2 is YFSETQ. The CDR3 sequence is 14 residues long. The sequenced part of the CDR3 DNA is TGCGCCAGCAGCTTGGCAGGGTATGGAAACACC. This translates into CASSLAGYGNT. The full CDR3 reads CASSLAGYGNTIYF.

This clone was picked up many times. Read sequence stops 3 residues before the CDR3 end, and the germline J gene provides the missing end. This chain links TRBV19 with TRBJ2-1, with TRBD1 identical over 12 bases. Germline CDR1 and CDR2: LNHDA and SQIVND (reference sequence). V shed 5 bases and J 9 bases; nucleotides not matched to a gene: 8. CDR3 length: 15 amino acids. The CDR3 DNA, read in part, is TGTGCCAGTAGTCTTCCGGGACAGGGGGCTTCTGAG. Encoded protein: CASSLPGQGASE. The whole CDR3 reads CASSLPGQGASEQFF.